One sample yielded the 20 T cell receptor beta chains listed below, sequenced in a study of early T cells in non-severe SARS-CoV-2 infection. TCRdb reanalysed the 5' RACE reads using MiXCR and keeps one entry per CDR3 protein. This repertoire shows roughly 110,000 distinct CDR3 sequences, more than 9.5% found once; its top ten account for approximately 7.3%. The sample taken for sequencing was whole blood. The origin of the receptors is an adult who was a healthcare worker with PCR-confirmed SARS-CoV-2 infection or an uninfected control (not recorded which).

This clonotype was picked up a small number of times. The chain is built from TRBV4-3 and TRBJ2-1, with 13 nucleotides matching TRBD2. Trimming took 3 bases from V and 8 from J; bases not matched to a gene: 13. The CDR3 covers 18 residues. Germline lookup yields CDR1 LGHNA and CDR2 YSLEER. DNA of the CDR3: TGCGCCAGCAGCCAGTATATCACTAGCGGGAGGGTATACGATGAGCAGTTCTTC. This sequence encodes CASSQYITSGRVYDEQFF.

This clonotype was recorded at least ten times. The chain is built from TRBV21-1 and TRBJ2-7; the DNA was not used to check the table's D call, TRBD1. TRBV21-1 is a documented pseudogene. This CDR3 has 15 amino acids. CDR3 nucleotide sequence: TGTGCCAGCAGCCCTTGTGGACAGGGTCTGCACGAGCAGTACTTC. Its translation: CASSPCGQGLHEQYF.

The CDR3 protein is CASSTLGGGTDTQYF. CDR3 coding DNA: TGTGCCAGCAGCACCTTGGGGGGAGGCACAGATACGCAGTATTTT. The rearrangement links TRBV11-2 to TRBJ2-3; tentative D call: TRBD2 (6 bases). Germline CDR1 is SGHAT and CDR2 is FQNNGV. CDR3 length: 15 amino acids. Trimming stripped 5 bases from V and 1 base from J, with 13 bases between.

This clonotype has a handful of counts. The chain employs TRBV13 and TRBJ2-2; D possibly corresponds to TRBD1 (6 bases). CDR3 size: 17 residues. Germline V lookup: CDR1 PRHDT, CDR2 FYEKMQ (reference sequence). Between the trimmed V and J ends, which lost 5 bases and 2 bases, there was a span of 18 bases. The chain's CDR3 is CASSTKKGRGNTGELFF. The CDR3, as DNA: TGTGCCAGCAGCACTAAGAAGGGCAGGGGAAACACCGGGGAGCTGTTTTTT.

CDR3 protein: CASSQEASSDNEQFF. The CDR3 bases are TGCGCCAGCAGCCAAGAGGCCTCTAGCGACAATGAGCAGTTCTTC. The J gene is TRBJ2-1, the V gene TRBV4-3, with a tentative D call TRBD2 (6 bases). The CDR3 loop spans 15 amino acids. Germline CDR1 and CDR2: LGHNA and YSLEER. Trimming shortened V by 0 bases and J by 5 bases, and 11 bases separated the two germline ends.

This clonotype was detected many times. The gene calls are TRBV7-2 and TRBJ1-1, with a possible D match to TRBD1 (5 bases). The CDR3 has 16 amino acids. V was cut by 1 base and J by 1 base, with 13 bases left in between. Germline V gene lookup returns CDR1 SGHTA and CDR2 FQGNSA. The CDR3 is CASSLVPGRQNTEAFF. CDR3 bases: TGTGCCAGCAGCTTAGTGCCGGGACGGCAGAACACTGAAGCTTTCTTT.

The rearrangement joins TRBV14 to TRBJ2-7; 10 positions agree with TRBD1. Trimming cost V 1 base and J 3 bases; bases outside gene matches: 6. This CDR3 region has 16 residues. Germline CDR1 and CDR2: SGHDN and FVKESK. The CDR3 nucleotides read TGTGCCAGCAGCCAAGGCGACAGGGGGCGCTTCTACGAGCAGTACTTC. The encoded protein is CASSQGDRGRFYEQYF.

With respect to this clonotype: A much bigger clone sits one base away, suggesting this may be a read error. This chain connects TRBV6-2 or TRBV6-3 to TRBJ2-3; D not resolved. Germline V gene sequence: CDR1 MNHEY, CDR2 SVGEGT. The CDR3 spans 13 residues. The CDR3 reads CVSSTPAVARQYF. The CDR3, as DNA: TGTGTCAGCAGTACCCCGGCTGTGGCCCGGCAGTATTTT.

As for this clonotype: A junction boundary mismatches the germline segment, possibly from a read error. The chain employs TRBV3-1 and TRBJ2-2; either TRBD1 or TRBD2 may fit D (6 bases each). Germline V gives CDR1 LGHDT, CDR2 YNNKEL (reference sequence). The CDR3 totals 15 residues. CDR3 protein: CASSQKGGNAGELFF. CDR3 DNA: TGTGCCAGCAGCCAAAAAGGGGGGAACGCCGGGGAGCTGTTTTTT.

This clonotype was detected only a few times. The rearrangement joins TRBV28 to TRBJ1-5; 7 positions agree with TRBD1. The CDR3 is 15 residues long. Germline values: CDR1 MDHEN, CDR2 SYDVKM. V lost 1 base and J lost 7; bases outside the gene matches: 7. Here the CDR3 DNA reads TGTGCCAGCAGTTTATTGGACAGGAGCGGCCAGCCCCAGCATTTT. Translating it yields CASSLLDRSGQPQHF.

This clonotype was counted ten times or more. V gene TRBV28 combines with J gene TRBJ2-1, with D unresolved. CDR3 length equals 12 residues. The germline V gene encodes CDR1 MDHEN and CDR2 SYDVKM. Trimming removed 5 bases at V and 8 bases at J, with 10 bases between. CDR3 sequence: CASSRTRDEQFF. In DNA, the CDR3 is TGTGCCAGCAGTAGAACGCGTGATGAGCAGTTCTTC.

The chain employs TRBV7-2 and TRBJ2-1; the D call may be TRBD1 or TRBD2 (6 bases each). This CDR3 has 16 amino acids. From germline, CDR1 is SGHTA and CDR2 FQGNSA. The V and J ends lost 6 bases and 0 bases respectively, with 15 bases between them. CDR3 bases: TGTGCCAGCAGACGAGGGGGGACCCACTCCTACAATGAGCAGTTCTTC. Translating it yields CASRRGGTHSYNEQFF.

This clonotype showed up just a few times. The J gene is TRBJ1-5, the V gene TRBV28, with a weak D call TRBD1 (6 bases). Germline-derived CDR1 and CDR2 are MDHEN and SYDVKM. CDR3 size: 14 residues. With 9 bases removed from V and 4 bases from J, the gap between germline ends came to 16 bases. Here the CDR3 DNA reads TGTGCCAGTACCTCCGGGACACAGAATCAGCCCCAGCATTTT. Translating it yields CASTSGTQNQPQHF.

This clonotype was detected ten times or more. The chain carries TRBV7-8 and TRBJ2-3, with TRBD1 identical over 9 bases. The V gene end was trimmed by 2 bases and the J gene end by 4 bases; junction bases not matched to a gene: 1. This CDR3 is built from 14 residues. Per the germline V gene, CDR1 is SGHVS and CDR2 is FQNEAQ. Here the CDR3 reads CASSLRDRADTQYF. The CDR3 nucleotides read TGTGCCAGCAGCTTAAGGGACAGGGCAGATACGCAGTATTTT.

By share of the sample, this clonotype is medium-sized (0.01 to 0.1%). This chain uses TRBV11-2 with TRBJ2-7, with 9 bases lining up with TRBD1. Germline CDR1 SGHAT, CDR2 FQNNGV. CDR3 size: 14 residues. V trimming: 5 bases; J trimming: 6 bases; junction bases outside the gene matches: 8. The DNA of the CDR3 is TGTGCCAGCAGCCCCGGGACAGGGACTGGCGAGCAGTACTTC. Translation: CASSPGTGTGEQYF. Complete variable domain (other parts from reference TRBV11-2 and TRBJ2-7): EAGVAQSPRYKIIEKRQSVAFWCNPISGHATLYWYQQILGQGPKLLIQFQNNGVVDDSQLPKDRFSAERLKGVDSTLKIQPAKLEDSAVYLCASSPGTGTGEQYFGPGTRLTVT.

This clonotype was observed at least ten times. This chain connects TRBV4-3 to TRBJ2-1; TRBD1 might be the D (5 bases). The V end was cut by 0 bases, the J end by 6 bases, with 6 bases between. This CDR3 region has 13 residues. Germline CDR1 is LGHNA and CDR2 is YSLEER. CDR3 coding DNA: TGCGCCAGCAGCCAAGAAGGGGCCAATGAGCAGTTCTTC. Translated: CASSQEGANEQFF.

This clonotype was seen repeatedly, ten times or more. The V and J genes are TRBV11-2 and TRBJ1-5; tentatively, D is TRBD1 (5 bases). V was clipped by 0 bases and J by 4 bases, with 10 bases between them. This CDR3 has 15 amino acids. Germline V gene data show CDR1 as SGHAT and CDR2 as FQNNGV. Here the CDR3 DNA reads TGTGCCAGCAGCTTAGATTCAGGGCGTAATCAGCCCCAGCATTTT. Protein product: CASSLDSGRNQPQHF.

This clonotype has a count of ten or more. V usage is TRBV7-2 and J usage is TRBJ1-4; D not certain. This CDR3 has 18 amino acids. Germline V gene sequence: CDR1 SGHTA, CDR2 FQGNSA. Between the trimmed V and J ends, which lost 4 bases and 4 bases, there was a span of 22 bases. The DNA of the CDR3 is TGTGCCAGCAGCTCCAGGTCCTTGGAGGTGGTCCTTAATGAAAAACTGTTTTTT. It yields the protein CASSSRSLEVVLNEKLFF.

This clonotype was detected ten times or more. One junction end disagrees with the germline gene, perhaps due to a read error. The chain carries TRBV24-1 and TRBJ2-1; weak D call: TRBD2 (5 bases). The CDR3 has 15 residues. Germline assignment: CDR1 KGHDR and CDR2 SFDVKD. As DNA, the CDR3 is TGTGCCACCAGTGGGGAGCATCTCTCCCACAATGAGCAGTTCTTC. Translating it yields CATSGEHLSHNEQFF.

V usage is TRBV6-2 or TRBV6-3 and J usage is TRBJ1-4; no firm D call. From germline, CDR1 is MNHEY and CDR2 SVGEGT. The CDR3 has 12 residues. The V and J ends lost 5 bases and 6 bases respectively, with 7 bases between them. The CDR3 region is CASSPADEKLFF. The CDR3, as DNA: TGTGCCAGCAGTCCCGCGGATGAAAAACTGTTTTTT.